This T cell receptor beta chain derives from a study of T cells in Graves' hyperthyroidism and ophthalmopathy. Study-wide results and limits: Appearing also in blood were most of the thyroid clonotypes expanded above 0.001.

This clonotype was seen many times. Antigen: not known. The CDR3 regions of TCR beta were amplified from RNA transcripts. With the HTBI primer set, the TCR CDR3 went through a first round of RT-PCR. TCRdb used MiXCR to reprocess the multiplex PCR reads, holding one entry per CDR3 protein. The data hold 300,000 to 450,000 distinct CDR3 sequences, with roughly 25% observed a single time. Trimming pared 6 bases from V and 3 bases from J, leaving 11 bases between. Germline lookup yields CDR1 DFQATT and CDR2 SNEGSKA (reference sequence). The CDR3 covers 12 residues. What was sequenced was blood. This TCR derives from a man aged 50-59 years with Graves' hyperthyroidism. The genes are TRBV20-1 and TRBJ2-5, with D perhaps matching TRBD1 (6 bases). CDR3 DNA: TGCAGTGCCCAGCCAGGGGAAGAGACCCAGTACTTC. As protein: CSAQPGEETQYF.